One and the same sample provided the 2 T cell receptor beta chains below, sequenced in a study of cytomegalovirus exposure and HLA in healthy donors. The PCR had 60 Vbeta and 13 Jbeta primers. Only in-frame clones appear in the TCRdb table, and some are missing; sequencing was by immunoSEQ multiplex PCR. This table has 160,000 or so clones, approximately 82% appearing once. Sequencing was performed on PBMCs. The receptors were gathered from a male donor in good health and CMV-seropositive.

The chain recombines TRBV4-3 with TRBJ1-2; D possibly corresponds to TRBD1 (6 bases). CDR1 and CDR2 from the germline V gene are LGHNA and YSLEER. The CDR3 covers 15 residues. Trimming shortened V by 0 bases and J by 0 bases, and 8 bases separated the two germline ends. DNA of the CDR3: TGCGCCAGCAGCCAAGATCACAGGGCTAACTATGGCTACACCTTC. Protein product: CASSQDHRANYGYTF.

The rearrangement joins TRBV28 to TRBJ1-1, with D possibly matching TRBD1 (6 bases). CDR1 and CDR2 (germline): MDHEN, SYDVKM. This CDR3 has 13 amino acids. Trimming cost V 6 bases and J 4 bases, with 12 bases left between them. The DNA for the CDR3 is TGTGCCAGCAGAACAGGGAAGGGCACTGAAGCTTTCTTT. Amino acids: CASRTGKGTEAFF.